The next 2 T cell receptor beta chains were all read from a single sample in a study of shared clonotypes between healthy human individuals (dated by TCRdb to 2018 to 2020). CD8 naive samples were CD45RO-negative cells positively selected for CCR7, giving a CD45RA+CCR7+ population that excluded TemRA cells. The library was obtained by the immunoSEQ multiplex PCR assay. Sourced from immuneACCESS, this table was stored by TCRdb with only in-frame sequences that have V and J called. A share of the clones is absent; for the studies checked, an unresolved V gene accounts for under half, and the remainder has no known explanation. This sample has millions of clones in its table, and under 95% of those were observed once. Of the sample, 1.5% to 2% is held by the ten largest clones. Sequenced sample: naive CD8+ T cells from PBMCs. The cell subset or site label on this specimen signifies: CD45RA+CCR7+. The receptors shown here come from a young man in good health. Some clones in this sample may be carry-over from other donors' samples.

V usage is TRBV14 and J usage is TRBJ2-7; 7 bases align to TRBD2. CDR3 length: 14 residues. Germline trimming cut 2 bases from V and 2 bases from J; bases unmatched to any gene: 3. Germline assignment: CDR1 SGHDN and CDR2 FVKESK. CDR3 coding DNA: TGTGCCAGCAGCCAAACCGGGAGGCCCTACGAGCAGTACTTC. It encodes CASSQTGRPYEQYF.

The chain carries TRBV25-1 and TRBJ1-2, with D possibly being TRBD1 (6 bases). The germline V gene has CDR1 MGHDK and CDR2 SYGVNS. With 6 bases removed from V and 5 bases from J, the gap between germline ends came to 22 bases. The CDR3 runs to 16 residues. The CDR3 sequence: CASSVKGGAPGYGYTF. For the CDR3, the DNA is TGTGCCAGCAGCGTGAAAGGGGGGGCCCCGGGTTATGGCTACACCTTC.